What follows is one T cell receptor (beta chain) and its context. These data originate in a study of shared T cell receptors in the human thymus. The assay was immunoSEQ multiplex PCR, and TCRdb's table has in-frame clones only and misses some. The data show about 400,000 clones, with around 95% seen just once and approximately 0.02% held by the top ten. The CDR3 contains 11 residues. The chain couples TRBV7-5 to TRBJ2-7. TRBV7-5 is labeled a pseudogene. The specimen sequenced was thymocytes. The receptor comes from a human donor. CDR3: CVRSLDYEQYF. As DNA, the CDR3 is TGTGTCAGAAGCTTAGACTACGAGCAGTACTTC.